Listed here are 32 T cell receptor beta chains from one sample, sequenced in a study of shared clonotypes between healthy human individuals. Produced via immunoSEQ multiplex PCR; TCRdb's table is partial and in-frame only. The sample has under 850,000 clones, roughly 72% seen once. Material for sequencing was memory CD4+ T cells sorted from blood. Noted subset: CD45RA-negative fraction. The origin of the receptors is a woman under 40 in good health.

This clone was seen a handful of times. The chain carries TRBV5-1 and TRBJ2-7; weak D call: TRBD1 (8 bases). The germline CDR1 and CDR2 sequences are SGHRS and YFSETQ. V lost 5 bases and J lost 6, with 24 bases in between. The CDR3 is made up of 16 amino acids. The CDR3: CASRASGAHRGGEQYF. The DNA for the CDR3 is TGCGCCAGCAGGGCTAGCGGAGCCCACAGGGGGGGCGAGCAGTACTTC.

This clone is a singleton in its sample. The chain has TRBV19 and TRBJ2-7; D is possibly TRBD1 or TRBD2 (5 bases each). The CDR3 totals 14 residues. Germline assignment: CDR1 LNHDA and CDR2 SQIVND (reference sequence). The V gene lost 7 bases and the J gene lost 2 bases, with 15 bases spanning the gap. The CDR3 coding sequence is TGTGCCAGTAAATCGGGGCCTGGGGCCTACGAGCAGTACTTC. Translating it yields CASKSGPGAYEQYF.

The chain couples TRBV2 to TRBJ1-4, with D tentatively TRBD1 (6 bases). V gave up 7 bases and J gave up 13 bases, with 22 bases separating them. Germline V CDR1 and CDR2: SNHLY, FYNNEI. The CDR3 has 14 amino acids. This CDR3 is CASKPQGRWEGLFF. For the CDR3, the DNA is TGTGCCAGCAAGCCACAGGGCCGCTGGGAGGGACTGTTTTTT.

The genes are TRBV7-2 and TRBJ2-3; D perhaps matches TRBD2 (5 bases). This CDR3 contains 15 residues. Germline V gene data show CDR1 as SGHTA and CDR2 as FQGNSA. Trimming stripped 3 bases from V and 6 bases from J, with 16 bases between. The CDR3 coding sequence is TGTGCCAGCAGCTTTGGAGGTTTGGGTCGGGATACGCAGTATTTT. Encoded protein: CASSFGGLGRDTQYF.

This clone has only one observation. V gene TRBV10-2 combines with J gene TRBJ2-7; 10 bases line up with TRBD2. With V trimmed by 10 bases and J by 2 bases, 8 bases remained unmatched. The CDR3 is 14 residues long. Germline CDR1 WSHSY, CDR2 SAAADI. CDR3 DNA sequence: TGCGCCACCCTATCCGGGACTAGCGCCTACGAGCAGTACTTC. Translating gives CATLSGTSAYEQYF.

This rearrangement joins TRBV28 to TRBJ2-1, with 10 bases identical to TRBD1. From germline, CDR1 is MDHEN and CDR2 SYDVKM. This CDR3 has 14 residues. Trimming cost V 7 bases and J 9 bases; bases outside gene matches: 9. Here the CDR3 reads CASNRGDRGGEQFF. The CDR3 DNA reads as TGTGCCAGCAATAGAGGGGACAGGGGCGGTGAGCAGTTCTTC.

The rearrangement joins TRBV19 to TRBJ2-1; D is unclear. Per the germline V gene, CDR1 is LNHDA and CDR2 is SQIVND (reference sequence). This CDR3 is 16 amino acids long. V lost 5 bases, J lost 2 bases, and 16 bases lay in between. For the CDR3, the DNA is TGTGCCAGTAGTTCCATTCCCCAGCCTCCCTACAATGAGCAGTTCTTC. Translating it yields CASSSIPQPPYNEQFF. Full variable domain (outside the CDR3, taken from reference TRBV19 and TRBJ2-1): DGGITQSPKYLFRKEGQNVTLSCEQNLNHDAMYWYRQDPGQGLRLIYYSQIVNDFQKGDIAEGYSVSREKKESFPLTVTSAQKNPTAFYLCASSSIPQPPYNEQFFGPGTRLTVL.

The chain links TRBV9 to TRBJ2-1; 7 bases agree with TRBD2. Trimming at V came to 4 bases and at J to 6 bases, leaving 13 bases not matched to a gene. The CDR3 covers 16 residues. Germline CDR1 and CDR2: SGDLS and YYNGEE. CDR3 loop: CASSPVGREFANEQFF. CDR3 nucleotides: TGTGCCAGCAGCCCCGTAGGGCGGGAGTTCGCCAATGAGCAGTTCTTC.

DNA of the CDR3: TGTGCCAGTAGTATTGGCCAGGGGGAGGAAAAACTGTTTTTT. Its translation is CASSIGQGEEKLFF. The chain employs TRBV19 and TRBJ1-4, with TRBD1 identical over 7 bases. The CDR3 spans 14 residues. The V and J ends lost 3 bases and 8 bases, in that order; junction bases with no gene match: 6. CDR1 and CDR2 from the germline V gene are LNHDA and SQIVND (reference sequence).

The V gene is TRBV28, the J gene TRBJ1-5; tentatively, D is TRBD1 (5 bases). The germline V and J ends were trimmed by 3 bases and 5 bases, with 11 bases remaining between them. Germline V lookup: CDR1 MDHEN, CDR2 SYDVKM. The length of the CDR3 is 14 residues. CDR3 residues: CASSFWGSHQPQHF. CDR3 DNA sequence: TGTGCCAGCAGTTTTTGGGGGTCGCATCAGCCCCAGCATTTT.

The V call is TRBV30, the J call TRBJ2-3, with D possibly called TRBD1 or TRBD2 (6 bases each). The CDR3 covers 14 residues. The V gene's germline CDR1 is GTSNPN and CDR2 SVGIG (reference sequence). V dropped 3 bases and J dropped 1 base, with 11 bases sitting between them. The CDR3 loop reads CAWRSRGRTDTQYF. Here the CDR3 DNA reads TGTGCCTGGAGATCTCGGGGGCGCACAGATACGCAGTATTTT.

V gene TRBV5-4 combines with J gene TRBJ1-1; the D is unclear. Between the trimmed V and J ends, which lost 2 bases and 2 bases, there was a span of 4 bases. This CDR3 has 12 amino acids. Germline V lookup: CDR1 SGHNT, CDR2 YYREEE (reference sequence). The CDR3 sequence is CASSFDNTEAFF. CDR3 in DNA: TGTGCCAGCAGCTTCGACAACACTGAAGCTTTCTTT.

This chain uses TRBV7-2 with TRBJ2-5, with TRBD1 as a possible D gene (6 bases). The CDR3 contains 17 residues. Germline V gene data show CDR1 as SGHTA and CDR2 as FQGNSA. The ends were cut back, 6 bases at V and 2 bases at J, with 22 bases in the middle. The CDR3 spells CASSRVGYGRGQETQYF. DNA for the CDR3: TGTGCCAGCAGTCGCGTTGGGTACGGAAGGGGGCAAGAGACCCAGTACTTC.

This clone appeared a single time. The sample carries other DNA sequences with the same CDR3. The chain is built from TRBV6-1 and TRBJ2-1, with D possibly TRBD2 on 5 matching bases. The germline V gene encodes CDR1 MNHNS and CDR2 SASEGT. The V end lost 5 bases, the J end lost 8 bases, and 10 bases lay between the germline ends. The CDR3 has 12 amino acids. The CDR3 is CASSPRGHEQFF. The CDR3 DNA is TGTGCCAGCAGTCCCCGCGGGCATGAGCAGTTCTTC.

CDR3 DNA sequence: TGTGCCAGCAGACTAGCGGGAGTTAGAACGGATACGCAGTATTTT. Amino acid sequence: CASRLAGVRTDTQYF. The chain recombines TRBV27 with TRBJ2-3; 11 nucleotides align to TRBD2. Germline CDR1 reads MNHEY; CDR2 reads SMNVEV (reference sequence). This CDR3 region has 15 residues. Germline trimming cut 6 bases from V and 6 bases from J; bases unmatched to any gene: 8.

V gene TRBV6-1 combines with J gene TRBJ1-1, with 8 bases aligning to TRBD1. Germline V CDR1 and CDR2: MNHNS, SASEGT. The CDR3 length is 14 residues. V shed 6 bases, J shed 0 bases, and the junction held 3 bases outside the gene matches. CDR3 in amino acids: CASRDRAVNTEAFF. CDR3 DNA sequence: TGTGCCAGCAGGGACAGGGCGGTGAACACTGAAGCTTTCTTT.

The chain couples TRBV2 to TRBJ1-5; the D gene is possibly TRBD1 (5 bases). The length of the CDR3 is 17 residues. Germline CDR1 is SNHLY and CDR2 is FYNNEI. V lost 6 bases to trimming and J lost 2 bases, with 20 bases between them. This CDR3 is CASSGRIILGGNQPQHF. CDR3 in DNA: TGTGCCAGCAGCGGACGGATTATTTTGGGGGGCAATCAGCCCCAGCATTTT.

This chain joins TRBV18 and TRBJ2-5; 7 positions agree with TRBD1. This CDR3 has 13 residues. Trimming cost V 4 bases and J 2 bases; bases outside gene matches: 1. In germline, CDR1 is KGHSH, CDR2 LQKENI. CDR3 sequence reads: CASSQGQQETQYF. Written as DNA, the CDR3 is TGTGCCAGCTCACAGGGACAGCAAGAGACCCAGTACTTC.

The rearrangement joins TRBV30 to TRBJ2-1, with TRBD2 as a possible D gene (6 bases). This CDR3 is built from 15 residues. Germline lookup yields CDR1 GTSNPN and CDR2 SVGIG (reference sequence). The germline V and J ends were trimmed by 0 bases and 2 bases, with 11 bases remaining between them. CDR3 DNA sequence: TGTGCCTGGAGTGTACCCGGGAGAGCCTACAATGAGCAGTTCTTC. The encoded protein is CAWSVPGRAYNEQFF.

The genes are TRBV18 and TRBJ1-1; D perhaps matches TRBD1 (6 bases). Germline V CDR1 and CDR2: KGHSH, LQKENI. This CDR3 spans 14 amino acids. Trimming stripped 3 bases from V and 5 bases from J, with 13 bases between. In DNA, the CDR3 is TGTGCCAGCTCACCCCAAACAGGGAAGACTGAAGCTTTCTTT. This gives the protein CASSPQTGKTEAFF.

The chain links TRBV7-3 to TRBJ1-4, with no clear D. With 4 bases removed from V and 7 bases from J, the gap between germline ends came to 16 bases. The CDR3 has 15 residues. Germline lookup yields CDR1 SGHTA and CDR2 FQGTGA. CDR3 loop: CASSSFRTGGEKLFF. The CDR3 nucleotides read TGTGCCAGCAGCTCCTTCAGGACTGGCGGTGAAAAACTGTTTTTT.

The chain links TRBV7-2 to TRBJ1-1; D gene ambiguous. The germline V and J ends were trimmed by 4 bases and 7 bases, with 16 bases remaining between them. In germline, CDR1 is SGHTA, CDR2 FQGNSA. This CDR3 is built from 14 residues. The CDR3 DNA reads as TGTGCCAGCAGCTCCCCCCAGTGGGATGGTGAAGCTTTCTTT. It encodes CASSSPQWDGEAFF.

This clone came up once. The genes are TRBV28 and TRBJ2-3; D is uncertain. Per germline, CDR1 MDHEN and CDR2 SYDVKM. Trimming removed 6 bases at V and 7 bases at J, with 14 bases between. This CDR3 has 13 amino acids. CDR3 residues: CASRATGTNTQYF. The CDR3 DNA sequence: TGTGCCAGCAGAGCGACCGGCACGAATACGCAGTATTTT. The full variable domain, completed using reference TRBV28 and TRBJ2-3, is DVKVTQSSRYLVKRTGEKVFLECVQDMDHENMFWYRQDPGLGLRLIYFSYDVKMKEKGDIPEGYSVSREKKERFSLILESASTNQTSMYLCASRATGTNTQYFGPGTRLTVL.

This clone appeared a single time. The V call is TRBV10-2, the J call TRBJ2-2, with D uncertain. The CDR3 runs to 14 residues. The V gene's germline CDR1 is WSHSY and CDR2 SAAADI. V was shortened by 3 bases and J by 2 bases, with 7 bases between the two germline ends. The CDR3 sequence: CASSELPNTGELFF. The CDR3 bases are TGCGCCAGCAGTGAACTCCCCAACACCGGGGAGCTGTTTTTT.

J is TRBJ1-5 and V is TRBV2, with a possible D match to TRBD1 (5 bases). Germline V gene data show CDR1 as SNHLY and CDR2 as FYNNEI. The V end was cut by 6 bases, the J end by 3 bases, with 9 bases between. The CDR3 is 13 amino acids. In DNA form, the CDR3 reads TGTGCCAGCAGCAGGGATTACAATCAGCCCCAGCATTTT. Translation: CASSRDYNQPQHF.

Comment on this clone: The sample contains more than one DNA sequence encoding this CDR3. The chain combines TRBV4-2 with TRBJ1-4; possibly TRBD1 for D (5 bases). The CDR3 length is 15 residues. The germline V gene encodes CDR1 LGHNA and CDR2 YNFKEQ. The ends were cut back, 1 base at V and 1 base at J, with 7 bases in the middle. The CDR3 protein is CASSQVGGTNEKLFF. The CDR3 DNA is TGTGCCAGCAGCCAAGTGGGGGGAACTAATGAAAAACTGTTTTTT.

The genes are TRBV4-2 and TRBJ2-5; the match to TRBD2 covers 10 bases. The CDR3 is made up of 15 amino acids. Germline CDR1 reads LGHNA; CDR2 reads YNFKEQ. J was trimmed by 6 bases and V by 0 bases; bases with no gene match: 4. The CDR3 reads CASSQESSGRQTQYF. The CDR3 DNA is TGTGCCAGCAGCCAAGAGTCTAGCGGGAGACAGACCCAGTACTTC.

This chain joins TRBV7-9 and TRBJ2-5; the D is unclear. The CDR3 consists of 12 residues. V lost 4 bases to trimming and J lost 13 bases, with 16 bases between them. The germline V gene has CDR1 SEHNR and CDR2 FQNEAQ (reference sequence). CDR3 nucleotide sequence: TGTGCCAGCAGCTCCACAGCCGTCCCGGGGTACTTC. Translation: CASSSTAVPGYF. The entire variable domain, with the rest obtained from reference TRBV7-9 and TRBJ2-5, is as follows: DTGVSQNPRHKITKRGQNVTFRCDPISEHNRLYWYRQTLGQGPEFLTYFQNEAQLEKSRLLSDRFSAERPKGSFSTLEIQRTEQGDSAMYLCASSSTAVPGYFGPGTRLLVL.

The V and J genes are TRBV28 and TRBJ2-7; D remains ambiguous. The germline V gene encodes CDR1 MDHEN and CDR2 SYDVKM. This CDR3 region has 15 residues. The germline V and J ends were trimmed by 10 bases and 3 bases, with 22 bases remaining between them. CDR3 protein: CATTGVPKVGYEQYF. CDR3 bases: TGTGCCACCACTGGGGTCCCCAAAGTCGGCTACGAGCAGTACTTC.

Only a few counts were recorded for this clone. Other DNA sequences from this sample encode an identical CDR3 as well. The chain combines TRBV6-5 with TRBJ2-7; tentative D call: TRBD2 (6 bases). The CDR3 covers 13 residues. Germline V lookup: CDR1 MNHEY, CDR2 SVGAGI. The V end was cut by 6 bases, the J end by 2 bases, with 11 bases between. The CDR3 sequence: CASRPGGPYEQYF. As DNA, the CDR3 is TGTGCCAGCAGGCCCGGGGGACCCTACGAGCAGTACTTC.

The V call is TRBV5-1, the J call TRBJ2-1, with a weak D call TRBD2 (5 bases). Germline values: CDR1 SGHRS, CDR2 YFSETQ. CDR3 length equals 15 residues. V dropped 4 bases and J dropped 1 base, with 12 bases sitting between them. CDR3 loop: CASSQTRASYNEQFF. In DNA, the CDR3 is TGCGCCAGCAGCCAAACGAGGGCGTCCTACAATGAGCAGTTCTTC.

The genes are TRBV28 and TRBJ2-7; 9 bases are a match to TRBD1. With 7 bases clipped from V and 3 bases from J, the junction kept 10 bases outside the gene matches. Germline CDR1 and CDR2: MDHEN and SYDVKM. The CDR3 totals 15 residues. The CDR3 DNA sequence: TGTGCCAGCAAACGTCCGGGACAGGGTCTCTACGAGCAGTACTTC. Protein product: CASKRPGQGLYEQYF.